Below, 30 T cell receptor beta chains from the same sample are listed, as sequenced in a study of blood T cell repertoires in COVID-19. Generated by immunoSEQ multiplex PCR, the TCRdb table keeps only in-frame clones and is missing some. The table includes about 220,000 clones, about nine tenths detected once. The sample was PBMCs or T cells enriched from blood (not recorded which). These receptor sequences come from a woman in her forties with acute COVID-19.

This clone was counted once. The DNA of the CDR3 is TGTGCCAGCAGTGGCCGACAGGGGGCAGATACGCAGTATTTT. The encoded protein is CASSGRQGADTQYF. The genes are TRBV2 and TRBJ2-3; TRBD1 agrees at 9 bases. With V trimmed by 4 bases and J by 4 bases, 3 bases remained unmatched. CDR1 is SNHLY and CDR2 is FYNNEI in the germline V gene. The CDR3 totals 14 residues.

The chain is built from TRBV5-1 and TRBJ1-2; 7 nucleotides align to TRBD1. Trimming cost V 4 bases and J 4 bases; bases outside gene matches: 13. Germline loops: CDR1 SGHRS, CDR2 YFSETQ. This CDR3 has 16 residues. Here the CDR3 reads CASSPRTPGQFYGYTF. The CDR3 DNA sequence: TGCGCCAGCAGCCCAAGGACCCCGGGACAGTTCTATGGCTACACCTTC. Supplemented by reference TRBV5-1 and TRBJ1-2, the full variable domain reads KAGVTQTPRYLIKTRGQQVTLSCSPISGHRSVSWYQQTPGQGLQFLFEYFSETQRNKGNFPGRFSGRQFSNSRSEMNVSTLELGDSALYLCASSPRTPGQFYGYTFGSGTRLTVV.

This clone was recorded only once. This chain links TRBV14 with TRBJ2-7, with a weak D call TRBD2 (6 bases). The V end was cut by 0 bases, the J end by 0 bases, with 12 bases between. Germline CDR1 and CDR2: SGHDN and FVKESK. The CDR3 has 16 amino acids. This CDR3 is CASSQELNGGSYEQYF. The CDR3 region has the DNA TGTGCCAGCAGCCAAGAGCTCAACGGGGGCTCCTACGAGCAGTACTTC.

The chain carries TRBV5-1 and TRBJ2-7; 8 bases are shared with TRBD2. The CDR3 sequence is 15 residues long. The V and J ends lost 2 bases and 4 bases, in that order; junction bases with no gene match: 8. Germline V gene data show CDR1 as SGHRS and CDR2 as YFSETQ. CDR3 amino acids: CASSFAAGELYEQYF. DNA for the CDR3: TGCGCCAGCAGCTTTGCAGCGGGGGAATTGTACGAGCAGTACTTC.

The rearrangement joins TRBV2 to TRBJ1-4, with D unclear. This CDR3 region has 14 residues. Germline assignment: CDR1 SNHLY and CDR2 FYNNEI. Trimming removed 6 bases at V and 5 bases at J, with 13 bases between. As DNA, the CDR3 is TGTGCCAGCAGATTGGCAGCCGGGAATGAAAAACTGTTTTTT. This encodes CASRLAAGNEKLFF. The whole variable domain, remainder taken from reference TRBV2 and TRBJ1-4, is EPEVTQTPSHQVTQMGQEVILRCVPISNHLYFYWYRQILGQKVEFLVSFYNNEISEKSEIFDDQFSVERPDGSNFTLKIRSTKLEDSAMYFCASRLAAGNEKLFFGSGTQLSVL.

This chain links TRBV7-9 with TRBJ1-2; D gene uncertain. The germline V gene has CDR1 SEHNR and CDR2 FQNEAQ (reference sequence). The V and J ends lost 5 bases and 8 bases respectively, with 15 bases between them. The CDR3 covers 13 residues. In DNA, the CDR3 is TGTGCCAGCAGCCCCGAGGGAGGGAACGGCTACACCTTC. This sequence encodes CASSPEGGNGYTF.

This clone showed up just a few times. V and J are TRBV2 and TRBJ2-7, with TRBD2 matching 8 bases. J lost 2 bases, V lost 4 bases, and 16 bases had no gene match. Germline V gene data show CDR1 as SNHLY and CDR2 as FYNNEI. The CDR3 loop spans 18 amino acids. In DNA, the CDR3 is TGTGCCAGCAGTGCCTTTGTGCTGTGGCGGGGGGCTACCTACGAGCAGTACTTC. It translates to CASSAFVLWRGATYEQYF.

The chain has TRBV7-9 and TRBJ2-2, with 10 bases matching TRBD2. Per the germline V gene, CDR1 is SEHNR and CDR2 is FQNEAQ (reference sequence). V shed 6 bases, J shed 7 bases, and the junction held 11 bases outside the gene matches. This CDR3 spans 16 amino acids. CDR3 coding DNA: TGTGCCAGCAGTCATTACGCGGCTAGCGGGGGCGGGGAGCTGTTTTTT. Protein: CASSHYAASGGGELFF.

This clone appeared a single time. The CDR3 protein is CASSQGGAQVKAQHF. Written as DNA, the CDR3 is TGTGCCAGCAGCCAAGGCGGAGCACAGGTAAAAGCCCAGCATTTT. The V gene is TRBV3-1 (or the pseudogene TRBV3-2), the J gene TRBJ1-5, with D possibly being TRBD1 (5 bases). The CDR3 sequence is 15 residues long. The germline V and J ends were trimmed by 1 base and 11 bases, with 18 bases remaining between them. Germline V lookup: CDR1 LGHDT, CDR2 YNNKEL (reference sequence).

This chain joins TRBV19 and TRBJ2-3, with 8 bases that match TRBD1. The CDR3 loop spans 17 amino acids. The V and J ends lost 6 bases and 2 bases, in that order; junction bases with no gene match: 13. CDR1 and CDR2 (germline): LNHDA, SQIVND (reference sequence). CDR3 sequence reads: CASRPTSGTGDTDTQYF. CDR3 bases: TGTGCCAGTAGGCCAACCTCCGGGACAGGCGACACAGATACGCAGTATTTT.

The chain links TRBV14 to TRBJ2-2; no clear D. Trimming removed 2 bases at V and 6 bases at J, with 4 bases between. CDR1 is SGHDN, CDR2 FVKESK, per germline. This CDR3 comprises 12 residues. For the CDR3, the DNA is TGTGCCAGCAGCCAACTCTCCGGGGAGCTGTTTTTT. Translated, it gives CASSQLSGELFF.

This clone has a single count. The V and J genes are TRBV3-1 (or the pseudogene TRBV3-2) and TRBJ2-2, with TRBD1 as a possible D gene (6 bases). V was cut by 4 bases and J by 5 bases, with 14 bases left in between. The CDR3 covers 15 residues. Germline V gene lookup returns CDR1 LGHDT and CDR2 YNNKEL (reference sequence). In nucleotides, the CDR3 is TGTGCCAGCAGCCCCCGGGACATAAGAACCGGGGAGCTGTTTTTT. This sequence encodes CASSPRDIRTGELFF.

CDR3 loop: CASSDEGAPYNEKLFF. In DNA, the CDR3 is TGCGCCAGCAGCGACGAGGGGGCGCCTTATAATGAAAAACTGTTTTTT. The chain couples TRBV4-1 to TRBJ1-4; the match to TRBD1 covers 7 bases. CDR3 length: 16 residues. CDR1 is MGHRA, CDR2 YSYEKL, per germline. The V gene end was trimmed by 5 bases and the J gene end by 4 bases; junction bases not matched to a gene: 10.

The chain joins TRBV11-1 to TRBJ2-2; 8 bases align to TRBD1. Trimming took 5 bases from V and 5 from J; bases not matched to a gene: 10. CDR3 size: 16 residues. CDR1 and CDR2 from the germline V gene are SGHAT and FQDESV (reference sequence). The CDR3 sequence is CASSVWGQAGTGELFF. Written as DNA, the CDR3 is TGTGCCAGCAGCGTGTGGGGACAGGCGGGAACCGGGGAGCTGTTTTTT.

This chain connects TRBV5-6 to TRBJ2-2; D remains ambiguous. This CDR3 has 14 residues. Trimming left V 1 base short and J 4 bases short, with 8 bases between. CDR1 is SGHDT, CDR2 YYEEEE, per germline. CDR3 loop: CASSLSGGTGELFF. The DNA of the CDR3 is TGTGCCAGCAGCTTGTCGGGTGGCACCGGGGAGCTGTTTTTT.

This chain connects TRBV7-8 to TRBJ1-2; 7 nucleotides match TRBD1. V was pared by 5 bases and J by 3 bases, with 6 bases of the junction left unmatched. Per the germline V gene, CDR1 is SGHVS and CDR2 is FQNEAQ. The length of the CDR3 is 14 residues. This CDR3 is CASSGRQGDYGYTF. The CDR3 DNA reads TGTGCCAGCAGCGGCCGACAGGGCGACTATGGCTACACCTTC.

The chain links TRBV7-9 to TRBJ1-2; D unresolved. The CDR3 has 13 amino acids. V was shortened by 1 base and J by 8 bases, with 11 bases between the two germline ends. Germline assignment: CDR1 SEHNR and CDR2 FQNEAQ (reference sequence). Here the CDR3 reads CASSLGMGGGYTF. The CDR3 nucleotides read TGTGCCAGCAGCTTAGGCATGGGAGGAGGCTACACCTTC.

The V gene is TRBV11-2, the J gene TRBJ2-1; 9 bases agree with TRBD1. The CDR3 consists of 14 residues. V shed 4 bases and J 5 bases; nucleotides not matched to a gene: 3. Germline values: CDR1 SGHAT, CDR2 FQNNGV. DNA of the CDR3: TGTGCCAGCAGCTCCGGGACAGGGAACAATGAGCAGTTCTTC. It specifies CASSSGTGNNEQFF. Based on the CDR3 plus reference TRBV11-2 and TRBJ2-1, the full variable domain is EAGVAQSPRYKIIEKRQSVAFWCNPISGHATLYWYQQILGQGPKLLIQFQNNGVVDDSQLPKDRFSAERLKGVDSTLKIQPAKLEDSAVYLCASSSGTGNNEQFFGPGTRLTVL.

A word on this clone: Other nucleotide sequences from this sample produce the same CDR3. The V call is TRBV12-3 or TRBV12-4, the J call TRBJ1-1, with 8 bases lining up with TRBD1. The V gene end was trimmed by 5 bases and the J gene end by 5 bases; junction bases not matched to a gene: 4. CDR3 length: 13 residues. CDR3 nucleotides: TGTGCCAGCAGTCTCGGGACAGGAACTGAAGCTTTCTTT. It specifies CASSLGTGTEAFF.

The J gene is TRBJ1-1, the V gene TRBV19, with D maybe TRBD1 (6 bases). This CDR3 comprises 15 residues. Germline V gene data show CDR1 as LNHDA and CDR2 as SQIVND (reference sequence). V dropped 3 bases and J dropped 4 bases, with 15 bases sitting between them. The DNA for the CDR3 is TGTGCCAGTAGTATGAGTTTGGGGGCCGCCACTGAAGCTTTCTTT. Translated: CASSMSLGAATEAFF.

The chain is built from TRBV11-2 and TRBJ1-1, with D possibly matching TRBD1 (6 bases). The ends were cut back, 4 bases at V and 11 bases at J, with 14 bases in the middle. The CDR3 spans 12 residues. CDR1 is SGHAT, CDR2 FQNNGV, per germline. In DNA, the CDR3 is TGTGCCAGCAGCTCCGACCTTAGGGGGGCTTTCTTT. As protein: CASSSDLRGAFF.

Comments on this clone: Distinct nucleotide sequences in the sample also encode this CDR3. This chain uses TRBV19 with TRBJ1-2; 7 positions agree with TRBD1. V trimming: 3 bases; J trimming: 7 bases; junction bases outside the gene matches: 8. The CDR3 extends over 14 amino acids. Germline CDR1 and CDR2: LNHDA and SQIVND (reference sequence). Here the CDR3 DNA reads TGTGCCAGTAGTATCGAAGGGACAGAAGGTGGCTACACCTTC. Translation gives CASSIEGTEGGYTF. Full variable domain (rest looked up from reference TRBV19 and TRBJ1-2): DGGITQSPKYLFRKEGQNVTLSCEQNLNHDAMYWYRQDPGQGLRLIYYSQIVNDFQKGDIAEGYSVSREKKESFPLTVTSAQKNPTAFYLCASSIEGTEGGYTFGSGTRLTVV.

V and J are TRBV7-3 and TRBJ2-5; D remains ambiguous. CDR3 length: 12 amino acids. Between the trimmed V and J ends, which lost 5 bases and 0 bases, there was a span of 4 bases. Germline assignment: CDR1 SGHTA and CDR2 FQGTGA. The CDR3 protein is CASSPNQETQYF. CDR3 bases: TGTGCCAGCAGCCCCAACCAAGAGACCCAGTACTTC. Complete variable domain (other parts from reference TRBV7-3 and TRBJ2-5): GAGVSQTPSNKVTEKGKYVELRCDPISGHTALYWYRQSLGQGPEFLIYFQGTGAADDSGLPNDRFFAVRPEGSVSTLKIQRTERGDSAVYLCASSPNQETQYFGPGTRLLVL.

The J gene is TRBJ1-4, the V gene TRBV7-9; TRBD1 agrees at 11 bases. CDR3 length equals 14 residues. V shed 5 bases and J 8 bases; nucleotides not matched to a gene: 4. The V gene's germline CDR1 is SEHNR and CDR2 FQNEAQ (reference sequence). CDR3 nucleotide sequence: TGTGCCAGCAGCCGGGACAGGGGGGCCGAAAAACTGTTTTTT. As protein: CASSRDRGAEKLFF.

This clone was seen a handful of times. CDR3 in DNA: TGCGCCAGCAGTCTTTGTCCGAGACAAGCCTACAATGAGCAGTTCTTC. Amino acid sequence: CASSLCPRQAYNEQFF. V usage is TRBV23-1 and J usage is TRBJ2-1; D gene uncertain. TRBV23-1 is an ORF; its function is uncertain. Trimming removed 4 bases at V and 2 bases at J, with 15 bases between. The CDR3 sequence is 16 residues long.

This chain uses TRBV9 with TRBJ1-1; no clear D. The CDR3 has 13 residues. CDR1 is SGDLS and CDR2 is YYNGEE in the germline V gene. V lost 0 bases and J 10 bases, leaving 13 bases between the germline ends. The CDR3 protein is CASSVEQSSGAFF. The CDR3 coding sequence is TGTGCCAGCAGCGTAGAACAGAGTTCTGGAGCTTTCTTT.

The rearrangement joins TRBV5-6 to TRBJ1-2; D uncertain. V lost 3 bases to trimming and J lost 5 bases, with 5 bases between them. Germline V CDR1 and CDR2: SGHDT, YYEEEE. This CDR3 is 11 amino acids long. CDR3: CASSSQYGYTF. The CDR3 coding sequence is TGTGCCAGCAGCTCACAATATGGCTACACCTTC.

The chain carries TRBV2 and TRBJ2-7; D unclear. The CDR3 loop spans 11 amino acids. V lost 2 bases and J lost 8, with 7 bases in between. Per germline, CDR1 SNHLY and CDR2 FYNNEI. CDR3 in DNA: TGTGCCAGCAGTGAAAGAGACAAGCAGTACTTC. Translated, it gives CASSERDKQYF.

The chain recombines TRBV7-9 with TRBJ1-2; 7 bases align to TRBD1. V shed 5 bases and J 4 bases; nucleotides not matched to a gene: 10. The CDR3 has 15 amino acids. Germline CDR1 SEHNR, CDR2 FQNEAQ (reference sequence). The CDR3 loop reads CASSRTGDRAYGYTF. Written as DNA, the CDR3 is TGTGCCAGCAGCCGAACGGGAGACAGGGCCTATGGCTACACCTTC.

The chain is built from TRBV2 and TRBJ1-1; 7 bases fit TRBD1. V trimming: 7 bases; J trimming: 8 bases; junction bases outside the gene matches: 4. The CDR3 contains 11 residues. The germline V gene has CDR1 SNHLY and CDR2 FYNNEI. CDR3 region: CASKGAMEAFF. CDR3 bases: TGTGCCAGCAAGGGGGCGATGGAAGCTTTCTTT.